These 8 T cell receptor beta chains came from one sample sequenced in a study of cytomegalovirus exposure and HLA in healthy donors. Only in-frame clones appear in the TCRdb table, and some are missing; sequencing was by immunoSEQ multiplex PCR. The sample records 330,000 or so clones, roughly 89% being singletons. The sample comprised PBMCs. Receptor source: a woman aged 18-29 years in good health and CMV-seronegative.

The gene calls are TRBV4-1 and TRBJ2-7; 11 bases match TRBD2. This CDR3 region has 21 residues. V trimming: 1 base; J trimming: 3 bases; junction bases outside the gene matches: 20. Germline CDR1 MGHRA, CDR2 YSYEKL. As DNA, the CDR3 is TGCGCCAGCAGCCAAGTGATTCTCCTCGGTCTAGCGGGAGGCCCCATCTACGAGCAGTACTTC. Amino acid sequence: CASSQVILLGLAGGPIYEQYF.

The chain links TRBV19 to TRBJ1-4; 8 positions match TRBD1. The CDR3 runs 15 residues. The germline V gene encodes CDR1 LNHDA and CDR2 SQIVND (reference sequence). The V gene end was trimmed by 3 bases and the J gene end by 3 bases; junction bases not matched to a gene: 3. The DNA for the CDR3 is TGTGCCAGTAGTATCCAGGGGGCGGCTAATGAAAAACTGTTTTTT. Amino acid sequence: CASSIQGAANEKLFF.

J is TRBJ2-7 and V is TRBV4-1; D is perhaps TRBD1 (6 bases). Germline CDR1 is MGHRA and CDR2 is YSYEKL. This CDR3 comprises 15 residues. V was cut by 1 base and J by 3 bases, with 13 bases left in between. The CDR3 coding sequence is TGCGCCAGCAGCCAAGTTGGGACAAAGAACTACGAGCAGTACTTC. This sequence encodes CASSQVGTKNYEQYF.

The J gene is TRBJ1-1, the V gene TRBV9; no reliable D call. Germline V gene data show CDR1 as SGDLS and CDR2 as YYNGEE. The V and J ends lost 5 bases and 3 bases respectively, with 17 bases between them. This CDR3 contains 15 residues. Here the CDR3 reads CASRGGLRGDTEAFF. CDR3 in DNA: TGTGCCAGCAGGGGTGGCTTGCGGGGTGACACTGAAGCTTTCTTT.

The J gene is TRBJ1-4, the V gene TRBV28; a weak D match, TRBD1 (6 bases). This CDR3 comprises 13 residues. V was clipped by 9 bases and J by 7 bases, with 15 bases between them. CDR1 is MDHEN, CDR2 SYDVKM, per germline. For the CDR3, the DNA is TGTGCCAGTGTGAACAGGGTAACTGAAAAACTGTTTTTT. Amino acids: CASVNRVTEKLFF.

This sequence joins TRBV5-1 and TRBJ2-7; maybe TRBD1 (6 bases). The CDR3 covers 13 residues. Germline CDR1 is SGHRS and CDR2 is YFSETQ. V was trimmed by 4 bases and J by 4 bases, leaving 12 bases between them. CDR3 region: CASSAPDSYEQYF. Written as DNA, the CDR3 is TGCGCCAGCAGCGCACCGGACAGTTACGAGCAGTACTTC.

This clone is a singleton in its sample. The genes are TRBV6-1 and TRBJ2-5, with 8 bases matching TRBD1. The CDR3 runs 12 residues. Looked up from germline, CDR1 is MNHNS and CDR2 is SASEGT. V shed 6 bases, J shed 4 bases, and the junction held 1 base outside the gene matches. CDR3 nucleotide sequence: TGTGCCAGCAGGGACAGGGCAGAGACCCAGTACTTC. Its translation: CASRDRAETQYF.

The chain employs TRBV11-2 and TRBJ1-2; D is perhaps TRBD1 (6 bases). This CDR3 is built from 19 residues. The germline V gene has CDR1 SGHAT and CDR2 FQNNGV. V was pared by 7 bases and J by 7 bases, with 34 bases between. CDR3 region: CASIAIPTGTVPLVSGYTF. The DNA of the CDR3 is TGTGCCAGCATCGCCATACCCACAGGGACCGTCCCACTTGTTTCTGGCTACACCTTC.